This paragraph reports one TCR beta chain. Sequenced by immunoSEQ multiplex PCR; TCRdb stores in-frame clones only, minus some. The sample lists 40,000 to 45,000 clones; around 80% were seen once. This sample stems from a study of T cell responses to AZD1222 COVID-19 vaccine. Germline CDR1 MDHEN, CDR2 SYDVKM. The CDR3 covers 16 residues. V lost 4 bases and J 3 bases, leaving 18 bases between the germline ends. The sample consisted of peripheral blood, taken 28 days after the second dose of the MenACWY control vaccine. This receptor was obtained from an adult who received the MenACWY meningococcal vaccine as a control. V usage is TRBV28 and J usage is TRBJ1-1; D is ambiguous. DNA for the CDR3: TGTGCCAGCAGTTCTACGTTTTTGGGCAGCGACACTGAAGCTTTCTTT. It is translated as CASSSTFLGSDTEAFF.